The present TCR beta chain was sequenced within a study of a mutant IDH1 vaccine in newly diagnosed glioma. Assay used: immunoSEQ multiplex PCR; TCRdb lists only in-frame clones, some missing. The data contain around 100,000 clones, just under 90% of them singletons. This clone showed up just a few times. The target antigen is unknown. CDR3 length: 14 amino acids. The ends lost 6 bases at V and 3 bases at J; junction bases unmatched: 7. CDR1 is SQVTM, CDR2 ANQGSEA, per germline. Time point denoted: week 47, end of study. All doses held 300 ug of mutant IDH1 20-mer peptide, with topical imiquimod. The rearrangement joins TRBV29-1 to TRBJ2-2, with 7 positions matching TRBD2. Sequenced material: PBMCs, taken from a glioma patient whose treatment included an IDH1 peptide vaccine. This receptor was identified in a woman aged 50 to 60 with glioma. The DNA for the CDR3 is TGCAGCGTCCAACCGGGGGGTTACACCGGGGAGCTGTTTTTT. Translated: CSVQPGGYTGELFF.